What follows are 4 T cell receptor beta chains derived from one specimen sequenced in a study of blood T cell repertoires in COVID-19. The table came from immunoSEQ multiplex PCR; TCRdb's copy has only in-frame clones and leaves some out. The table includes 80,000 to 85,000 clones, 84% detected once. Material for sequencing was peripheral blood. The origin of the receptors is a human donor in a cohort sampled during active COVID-19.

This clone was found a few times. The chain is built from TRBV4-1 and TRBJ2-1; D unclear. Trimming removed 2 bases from V and 7 bases from J, with 18 bases in between. This CDR3 has 16 residues. Germline V gene sequence: CDR1 MGHRA, CDR2 YSYEKL. The CDR3 reads CASSQSSVNMWNEQFF. The CDR3 DNA reads TGCGCCAGCAGCCAATCCTCAGTAAATATGTGGAATGAGCAGTTCTTC.

The rearrangement uses TRBV4-1 and TRBJ2-4, with D maybe TRBD1 (5 bases). The CDR3 is 16 residues long. The germline V gene has CDR1 MGHRA and CDR2 YSYEKL. Trimming left V 0 bases short and J 6 bases short, with 15 bases between. CDR3 loop: CASSQDDSLTRNIQYF. The CDR3 nucleotides read TGCGCCAGCAGCCAAGATGACAGCCTCACGAGAAACATTCAGTACTTC.

V gene TRBV7-2 combines with J gene TRBJ2-5, with D perhaps matching TRBD1 (5 bases). With 5 bases removed from V and 2 bases from J, the gap between germline ends came to 9 bases. This CDR3 contains 13 residues. Per germline, CDR1 SGHTA and CDR2 FQGNSA. This CDR3 is CASSRQLQETQYF. CDR3 DNA sequence: TGTGCCAGCAGCCGACAGCTACAAGAGACCCAGTACTTC.

The chain combines TRBV5-6 with TRBJ2-5; D is perhaps TRBD2 (5 bases). The germline V gene encodes CDR1 SGHDT and CDR2 YYEEEE. The V gene lost 1 base and the J gene lost 5 bases, with 12 bases spanning the gap. The CDR3 consists of 14 residues. CDR3 loop: CASSLSERTETQYF. The CDR3 coding sequence is TGTGCCAGCAGCTTGTCAGAGCGGACGGAGACCCAGTACTTC.